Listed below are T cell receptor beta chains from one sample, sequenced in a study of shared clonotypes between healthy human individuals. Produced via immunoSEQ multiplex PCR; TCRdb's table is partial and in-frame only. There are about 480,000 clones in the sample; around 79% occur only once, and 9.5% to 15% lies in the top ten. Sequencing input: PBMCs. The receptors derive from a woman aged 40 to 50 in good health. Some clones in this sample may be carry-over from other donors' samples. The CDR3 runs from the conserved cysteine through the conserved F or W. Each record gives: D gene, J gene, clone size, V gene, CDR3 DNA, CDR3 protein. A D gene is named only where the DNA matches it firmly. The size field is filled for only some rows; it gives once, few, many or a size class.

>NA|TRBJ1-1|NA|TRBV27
TGTGCCAGCAGTTCTCGACGGGGGATGGAAGCTTTCTTT
CASSSRRGMEAFF
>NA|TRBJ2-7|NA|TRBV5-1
TGCGCCAGCAGCTTACGGGACTCGAACTACGAGCAGTACTTC
CASSLRDSNYEQYF
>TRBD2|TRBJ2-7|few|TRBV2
TGTGCCAGCAGGGGGACTAGTTCCGAGCAGTACTTC
CASRGTSSEQYF
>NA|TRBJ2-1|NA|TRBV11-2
TGTGCCAGCAGCTTAGGCCGGGACTCAGCCTCCTACAATGAGCAGTTCTTC
CASSLGRDSASYNEQFF
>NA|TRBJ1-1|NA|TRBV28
TGTCCTCTGAACACTGAAGCTTTCTTT
CPLNTEAFF
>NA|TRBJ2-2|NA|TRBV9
TGTGCCAGCAGCGTAGCGCCTGACGGGGAGCTGTTTTTT
CASSVAPDGELFF
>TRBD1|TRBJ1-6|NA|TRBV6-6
TGTGCCAGCAGTTCCCCCGACAGGGAAGGATCACCCCTCCACTTT
CASSSPDREGSPLHF
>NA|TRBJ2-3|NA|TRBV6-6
TGTGCCAGCAGTTACGCCAGGACTAGCACAGATACGCAGTATTTT
CASSYARTSTDTQYF
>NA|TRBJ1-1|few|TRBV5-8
TGTGCCAGCAGCTTGGTGGAAGCCAAAGCTTTCTTT
CASSLVEAKAFF
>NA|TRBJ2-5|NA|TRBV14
TGTGCCAGCAGCCACGGAGAGACCCAGTACTTC
CASSHGETQYF
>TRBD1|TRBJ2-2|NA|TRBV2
TGTGCCAGCAGTATCACAGGGACAGCGAACACCGGGGAGCTGTTTTTT
CASSITGTANTGELFF
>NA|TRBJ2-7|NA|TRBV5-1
TGCGCCAGCAGCTGGATCGAGAGGGACGAGCAGTACTTC
CASSWIERDEQYF
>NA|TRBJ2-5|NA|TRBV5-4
TGTGCCAGCAGCTTGGGCCTCCCGGGGGCGCAAGAGACCCAGTACTTC
CASSLGLPGAQETQYF
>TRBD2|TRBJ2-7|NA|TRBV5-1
TGCGCCAGCAGCTGGACGGGACTAGCGGACGAGCAGTACTTC
CASSWTGLADEQYF
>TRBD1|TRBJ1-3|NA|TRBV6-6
TGTGCCAGCAGTTACTCGGGACAGGGCGGAAACACCATATATTTT
CASSYSGQGGNTIYF
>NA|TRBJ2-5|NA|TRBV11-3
TGTGCCAGCAGCGGCCTTGAAGAGACCCAGTACTTC
CASSGLEETQYF
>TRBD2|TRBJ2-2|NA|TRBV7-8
TGTGCCAGCAGATTGACGGGGGGCGGGGAGCTGTTTTTT
CASRLTGGGELFF
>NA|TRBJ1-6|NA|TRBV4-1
TGCGCCAGCAGCCAAGAGCCTCTGAACAATTCACCCCTCCACTTT
CASSQEPLNNSPLHF
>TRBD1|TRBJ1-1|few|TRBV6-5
TGTGCCAGCAGTTACGCGACAGGGGGAAACACTGAAGCTTTCTTT
CASSYATGGNTEAFF
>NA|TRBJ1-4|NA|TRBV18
TGTGCCAGCTCACCACGGGGGGGCTCTGCAACTAATGAAAAACTGTTTTTT
CASSPRGGSATNEKLFF
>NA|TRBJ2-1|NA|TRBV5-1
TGCGCCAGCAGCTTTGGGTGGAGATCACAGGGTCTAAGATACAATGAGCAGTTCTTC
CASSFGWRSQGLRYNEQFF
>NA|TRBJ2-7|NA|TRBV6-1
TGTGCCAGCAGTGATCTTCCACTGGGGACGGCCTACGAGCAGTACTTC
CASSDLPLGTAYEQYF
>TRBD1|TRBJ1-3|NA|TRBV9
TGTGCCAGCAGCGGAACAGGGGGGAACTCTGGAAACACCATATATTTT
CASSGTGGNSGNTIYF
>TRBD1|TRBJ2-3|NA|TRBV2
TGTGCCAGCAGACCGGGACAGGGGACAGATACGCAGTATTTT
CASRPGQGTDTQYF
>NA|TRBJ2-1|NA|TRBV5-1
TGCGCCAGCAGCCTAGGGTCAAGGGCCAATAAGCAGTTCTTC
CASSLGSRANKQFF
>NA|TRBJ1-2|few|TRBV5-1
TGCGCCAGCAGCTTGCTGGTAGGGGGGCTCTATGGCTACACCTTC
CASSLLVGGLYGYTF
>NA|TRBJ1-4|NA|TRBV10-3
TGTGCCATCAGTGATTCAGCAACTAATGAAAAACTGTTTTTT
CAISDSATNEKLFF
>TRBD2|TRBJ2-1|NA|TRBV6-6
TGTGCCAGCAGTTACGAGGGCGGGAGTGGGGGCAATGAGCAGTTCTTC
CASSYEGGSGGNEQFF
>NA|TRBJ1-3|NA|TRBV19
TGTGCCAGCCTCTTGGACGGCTACTCTGGAAACACCATATATTTT
CASLLDGYSGNTIYF
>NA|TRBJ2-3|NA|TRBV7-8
TGTGCCAGCAGCCCCACCATGGTTACGCAGTATTTT
CASSPTMVTQYF
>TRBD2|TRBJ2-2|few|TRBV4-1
TGCGCCAGCAGCTTAGCGGGGCGCACCGGGGAGCTGTTTTTT
CASSLAGRTGELFF
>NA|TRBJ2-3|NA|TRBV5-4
TGTGCCAGCAGCTCCAGCACAGATACGCAGTATTTT
CASSSSTDTQYF
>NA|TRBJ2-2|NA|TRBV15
TGTGCCACCAGCAGAGTCGGGTACACCGGGGAGCTGTTTTTT
CATSRVGYTGELFF
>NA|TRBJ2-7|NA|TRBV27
TGTGCCAGCAGACCCCGGCTGCCCTACGAGCAGTACTTC
CASRPRLPYEQYF
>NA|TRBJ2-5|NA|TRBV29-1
TGCAGCGCTGCCCCCGGAGCGTACCAAGAGACCCAGTACTTC
CSAAPGAYQETQYF
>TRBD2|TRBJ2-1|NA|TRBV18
TGTGCCAGCTCACCACGACGCCCCTCCGGGACTAGCCTTTACAATGAGCAGTTCTTC
CASSPRRPSGTSLYNEQFF
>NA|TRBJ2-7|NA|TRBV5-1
TGCGCCAGCAGCCTAATCTATTCCCCGACCTACGAGCAGTACTTC
CASSLIYSPTYEQYF
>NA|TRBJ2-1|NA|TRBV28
TGTGCCAGCAGTTCGCCCCCAGCGAGGGGGTACAATGAGCAGTTCTTC
CASSSPPARGYNEQFF
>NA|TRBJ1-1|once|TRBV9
TGTGCCAGCAGCGCCCCCCCCAGGAGCGGGGGCCTGAACACTGAAGCTTTCTTT
CASSAPPRSGGLNTEAFF
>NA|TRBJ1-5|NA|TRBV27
TGTGCCAGCAGTCCGACTACAGGGCTCAGTCAGCCCCAGCATTTT
CASSPTTGLSQPQHF
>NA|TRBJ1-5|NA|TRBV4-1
TGCGCCAGCAGCCCCCAACAGGTAGGGGCGGGTCAGCCCCAGCATTTT
CASSPQQVGAGQPQHF